The 30 T cell receptor beta chains below come from one sample, sequenced in a study of blood T cells in healthy people across ages. Using a J-beta primer mix together with a sample-barcoded 5' primer, a second PCR was run for roughly 6 to 11 cycles. TCRdb re-called the 5' RACE reads with MiXCR, one entry per CDR3 protein. Of fewer than 750,000 distinct CDR3 sequences in the sample, approximately 52% are singletons; the top ten hold approximately 13%. The specimen sequenced was blood. The receptors come from a woman aged 80 or over in good health.

This sequence joins TRBV25-1 and TRBJ1-5; perhaps TRBD1 as D (6 bases). Germline V gene data show CDR1 as MGHDK and CDR2 as SYGVNS. The CDR3 has 16 amino acids. V lost 7 bases to trimming and J lost 0 bases, with 16 bases between them. In DNA, the CDR3 is TGTGCCAGCACTCGACAGGAGAATTATAGCAATCAGCCCCAGCATTTT. Amino acids: CASTRQENYSNQPQHF.

This clonotype was picked up a small number of times. This chain joins TRBV7-2 and TRBJ2-2; D unclear. V lost 5 bases and J 5 bases, leaving 15 bases between the germline ends. Germline V gives CDR1 SGHTA, CDR2 FQGNSA. This CDR3 contains 15 residues. The CDR3 coding sequence is TGTGCCAGCAGCCGCCTCTTGCTAGGTACCGGGGAGCTGTTTTTT. Translation gives CASSRLLLGTGELFF.

This clonotype was found many times. This chain links TRBV20-1 with TRBJ2-1; D gene unclear. The CDR3 runs to 10 residues. CDR1 DFQATT and CDR2 SNEGSKA come from the germline V gene (reference sequence). V was shortened by 5 bases and J by 6 bases, with 5 bases between the two germline ends. The CDR3: CSAEFNEQFF. CDR3 in DNA: TGCAGTGCTGAATTCAATGAGCAGTTCTTC.

About this clonotype itself: A much larger clone differs from this one at a single base, so this may be a read error. This chain links TRBV7-8 with TRBJ2-7; TRBD1 or TRBD2 may be the D gene (6 bases each). The length of the CDR3 is 16 residues. V was clipped by 1 base and J by 7 bases, with 20 bases between them. CDR1 and CDR2 from the germline V gene are SGHVS and FQNEAQ. Here the CDR3 DNA reads TGTGCCAGCAGCTTAGTTGGGGGGCAAGCCTACAATGAGCAGTACTTC. Translated: CASSLVGGQAYNEQYF.

The V gene is TRBV15, the J gene TRBJ2-4, with D tentatively TRBD1 (5 bases). V was cut by 1 base and J by 6 bases, with 19 bases left in between. The CDR3 length is 17 residues. Germline CDR1 reads LNHNV; CDR2 reads YYDKDF (reference sequence). The CDR3 DNA reads TGTGCCACCAGCAGAGCCCAGGGTCTTCAGGGTGGAAACATTCAGTACTTC. Translating it yields CATSRAQGLQGGNIQYF. Combining the CDR3 with reference TRBV15 and TRBJ2-4 gives the whole variable domain DAMVIQNPRYQVTQFGKPVTLSCSQTLNHNVMYWYQQKSSQAPKLLFHYYDKDFNNEADTPDNFQSRRPNTSFCFLDIRSPGLGDTAMYLCATSRAQGLQGGNIQYFGAGTRLSVL.

This clonotype has ten or more counts. CDR3 amino acids: CASSSKSEGGEQYF. CDR3 nucleotides: TGTGCCAGCAGTTCAAAATCCGAGGGCGGCGAGCAGTACTTC. This chain uses TRBV6-1 with TRBJ2-7, with D perhaps TRBD2 (5 bases). This CDR3 comprises 14 residues. Looked up from germline, CDR1 is MNHNS and CDR2 is SASEGT. Trimming left V 5 bases short and J 6 bases short, with 17 bases between.

The V gene is TRBV20-1, the J gene TRBJ2-6; TRBD1 matches 10 bases. The germline gives CDR1 DFQATT, CDR2 SNEGSKA (reference sequence). V shed 5 bases and J 0 bases; nucleotides not matched to a gene: 1. CDR3 length equals 15 residues. CDR3 sequence (DNA): TGCAGTGCTCGACAGGGGGCCTCTGGGGCCAACGTCCTGACTTTC. The encoded protein is CSARQGASGANVLTF.

This clonotype has only a few counts. The chain has TRBV13 and TRBJ2-7, with TRBD2 matching over 7 bases. CDR3 size: 16 residues. J lost 3 bases, V lost 0 bases, and 8 bases had no gene match. The germline gives CDR1 PRHDT, CDR2 FYEKMQ (reference sequence). This CDR3 is CASSLGGAGSFYEQYF. The CDR3 region has the DNA TGTGCCAGCAGCTTAGGCGGAGCGGGAAGTTTCTACGAGCAGTACTTC.

The chain combines TRBV29-1 with TRBJ2-7; 9 nucleotides line up with TRBD1. The CDR3 is 16 amino acids. Per germline, CDR1 SQVTM and CDR2 ANQGSEA. V shed 4 bases and J 0 bases; nucleotides not matched to a gene: 10. CDR3 in amino acids: CSVGQGGSLSSYEQYF. Written as DNA, the CDR3 is TGCAGCGTTGGACAGGGGGGGTCTTTAAGCTCCTACGAGCAGTACTTC.

Regarding this clonotype: One junction end does not reproduce the germline sequence, and a read error may be involved. The V gene is TRBV2, the J gene TRBJ2-1, with D perhaps matching TRBD1 (5 bases). Germline V gene lookup returns CDR1 SNHLY and CDR2 FYNNEI. The CDR3 has 14 residues. The CDR3 is CASSARTLGNERFF. As DNA, the CDR3 is TGTGCCAGCAGTGCAAGGACATTGGGGAATGAGCGGTTCTTC.

The chain carries TRBV6-1 and TRBJ2-3; the D is unclear. Germline V gene sequence: CDR1 MNHNS, CDR2 SASEGT. With 2 bases removed from V and 11 bases from J, the gap between germline ends came to 11 bases. The CDR3 has 12 amino acids. CDR3: CASSESAPGQYF. CDR3 nucleotides: TGTGCCAGCAGTGAATCGGCCCCAGGGCAGTATTTT.

V and J are TRBV6-5 and TRBJ2-3; D tentatively fits TRBD1 or TRBD2 (6 bases each). The CDR3 is 14 amino acids. The V gene's germline CDR1 is MNHEY and CDR2 SVGAGI. Trimming shortened V by 5 bases and J by 6 bases, and 15 bases separated the two germline ends. The CDR3 reads CASSEGGVGDTQYF. As DNA, the CDR3 is TGTGCCAGCAGTGAGGGGGGTGTAGGGGATACGCAGTATTTT.

The table lists this clonotype with many counts. This chain connects TRBV12-3 or TRBV12-4 to TRBJ1-1, with D hard to call. The CDR3 totals 16 residues. The germline V and J ends were trimmed by 5 bases and 5 bases, with 21 bases remaining between them. In DNA form, the CDR3 reads TGTGCCAGCAGTCCCCCAATTAACAAGGGTGGGACTGAAGCTTTCTTT. It yields the protein CASSPPINKGGTEAFF.

This clonotype was detected a few times. The rearrangement links TRBV28 to TRBJ1-5; tentatively, D is TRBD1 (6 bases). Trimming removed 6 bases at V and 2 bases at J, with 20 bases between. The CDR3 covers 17 residues. Germline loops: CDR1 MDHEN, CDR2 SYDVKM. The CDR3 DNA sequence: TGTGCCAGCAGCACCAGAAGGGGGGCGCCGGGCAATCAGCCCCAGCATTTT. Encoded protein: CASSTRRGAPGNQPQHF.

This clonotype was seen a handful of times. This chain connects TRBV7-9 to TRBJ2-3, with a weak D call TRBD2 (7 bases). CDR1 and CDR2 (germline): SEHNR, FQNEAQ (reference sequence). The CDR3 spans 14 residues. V lost 4 bases and J 3 bases, leaving 11 bases between the germline ends. The CDR3 sequence is CASSSRGATDTQYF. The CDR3, as DNA: TGTGCCAGCAGCTCTCGGGGGGCGACAGATACGCAGTATTTT.

Ten or more counts support this clonotype. The chain has TRBV6-6 and TRBJ2-7; TRBD2 agrees at 8 bases. Germline CDR1 reads MNHNY; CDR2 reads SVGAGI (reference sequence). V was pared by 5 bases and J by 5 bases, with 8 bases of the junction left unmatched. The CDR3 extends over 14 amino acids. CDR3 nucleotide sequence: TGTGCCAGCAGTCCCAGCGGGAGCTTGCACGAGCAGTACTTC. This translates into CASSPSGSLHEQYF.

This clonotype has ten or more counts. This chain connects TRBV29-1 to TRBJ2-1; 13 nucleotides align to TRBD2. Losses at the gene ends were 6 bases for V and 9 bases for J; bases not matched to a gene: 11. The CDR3 runs 15 residues. From germline, CDR1 is SQVTM and CDR2 ANQGSEA. The CDR3 DNA reads as TGCAGCGTGGCCGGGACTAGCGGGATGTATGGTGAGCAGTTCTTC. Protein product: CSVAGTSGMYGEQFF.

This clonotype occurred once. V usage is TRBV27 and J usage is TRBJ1-5; D is undetermined. Trimming took off 1 base at V and 1 base at J, with 5 bases between the two ends. Germline CDR1 and CDR2: MNHEY and SMNVEV (reference sequence). The CDR3 is 14 amino acids. The CDR3 region is CASSLYSSNQPQHF. The CDR3 coding sequence is TGTGCCAGCAGTTTATATAGCAGCAATCAGCCCCAGCATTTT.

The sample holds a few counts of this clonotype. The CDR3 here is CASSTGIETQYF. Here the CDR3 DNA reads TGTGCCAGCAGTACAGGAATAGAGACCCAGTACTTC. The rearrangement links TRBV2 to TRBJ2-5, with D possibly being TRBD1 (5 bases). The CDR3 consists of 12 residues. V was clipped by 5 bases and J by 4 bases, with 8 bases between them. Germline V lookup: CDR1 SNHLY, CDR2 FYNNEI.

This clonotype has just a few counts. This chain uses TRBV7-3 with TRBJ2-1, with TRBD2 matching over 7 bases. V lost 8 bases, J lost 0 bases, and 13 bases stayed unmatched. Germline CDR1 and CDR2: SGHTA and FQGTGA. This CDR3 has 17 amino acids. CDR3 protein: CASGPCSGQSSYNEQFF. In nucleotides, the CDR3 is TGTGCCAGCGGCCCCTGTAGCGGGCAAAGCTCCTACAATGAGCAGTTCTTC.

The V call is TRBV4-1, the J call TRBJ1-6, with a tentative D call TRBD1 (6 bases). The V end was cut by 6 bases, the J end by 8 bases, with 20 bases between. CDR1 is MGHRA, CDR2 YSYEKL, per germline. This CDR3 comprises 16 residues. The CDR3 loop reads CASSYLRGAQHSPLHF. The DNA for the CDR3 is TGCGCCAGCAGTTACTTGCGGGGGGCTCAGCATTCACCCCTCCACTTT.

There are many counts of this clonotype. This chain connects TRBV20-1 to TRBJ2-5; D is ambiguous. V gave up 6 bases and J gave up 3 bases, with 17 bases separating them. Per the germline V gene, CDR1 is DFQATT and CDR2 is SNEGSKA (reference sequence). The CDR3 length is 14 residues. In DNA, the CDR3 is TGCAGTGCCCTCGATTCAGAGCCTAAAGAGACCCAGTACTTC. It translates to CSALDSEPKETQYF.

The rearrangement joins TRBV5-1 to TRBJ2-1; unclear D gene. CDR1 SGHRS and CDR2 YFSETQ come from the germline V gene. The CDR3 has 13 residues. V lost 0 bases and J lost 9, with 10 bases in between. The CDR3 loop reads CASSLDVGREQFF. DNA of the CDR3: TGCGCCAGCAGCTTGGATGTCGGGCGTGAGCAGTTCTTC.

The sample holds many counts of this clonotype. The chain uses TRBV11-1 and TRBJ2-7; tentative D call: TRBD1 (6 bases). The ends were cut back, 1 base at V and 4 bases at J, with 20 bases in the middle. Germline V gene lookup returns CDR1 SGHAT and CDR2 FQDESV (reference sequence). This CDR3 contains 17 residues. The CDR3 reads CASSLGTLRGIGYEQYF. The CDR3 DNA follows: TGTGCCAGCAGCTTAGGTACCCTCAGGGGTATTGGATACGAGCAGTACTTC.

The chain combines TRBV4-1 with TRBJ1-1; 8 nucleotides align to TRBD1. The CDR3 length is 15 residues. The J segment lost 2 bases and the V segment lost 6 bases, leaving 8 bases of the junction unmatched. Looked up from germline, CDR1 is MGHRA and CDR2 is YSYEKL. CDR3 nucleotides: TGCGCCAGCAGGCCTCAGGGGGCGTTTAACACTGAAGCTTTCTTT. Encoded protein: CASRPQGAFNTEAFF.

This clonotype was counted many times. This chain joins TRBV20-1 and TRBJ2-5; TRBD2 agrees at 8 bases. The CDR3 runs to 15 residues. The junction had 9 bases not matched to a gene; V was cut back by 1 base and J by 5 bases. The V gene's germline CDR1 is DFQATT and CDR2 SNEGSKA (reference sequence). The DNA for the CDR3 is TGCAGTGCTAGAGTCGGGAGGGATTGGACGGAGACCCAGTACTTC. As protein: CSARVGRDWTETQYF.

This clonotype was counted only a few times. V is TRBV3-1 and J is TRBJ2-4; 8 positions agree with TRBD1. The CDR3 sequence is 18 residues long. Germline V gene sequence: CDR1 LGHDT, CDR2 YNNKEL (reference sequence). J lost 1 base, V lost 3 bases, and 11 bases had no gene match. The chain's CDR3 is CASSQTGQVAGAKNIQYF. DNA for the CDR3: TGTGCCAGCAGCCAGACGGGACAGGTGGCAGGGGCCAAAAACATTCAGTACTTC. The full variable domain, in which reference TRBV3-1 and TRBJ2-4 provide the parts outside the CDR3, is DTAVSQTPKYLVTQMGNDKSIKCEQNLGHDTMYWYKQDSKKFLKIMFSYNNKELIINETVPNRFSPKSPDKAHLNLHINSLELGDSAVYFCASSQTGQVAGAKNIQYFGAGTRLSVL.

This sequence joins TRBV12-3 or TRBV12-4 and TRBJ2-1; D is undetermined. This CDR3 comprises 14 residues. The V end was cut by 6 bases, the J end by 15 bases, with 24 bases between. The CDR3 spells CASRRSVGVLVAFF. The CDR3 DNA sequence: TGTGCCAGCAGGCGATCCGTTGGGGTCCTGGTCGCGTTCTTC.

Concerning this clonotype: This may stem from a read error, because a much larger clone lies one nucleotide away. This chain uses TRBV6-5 with TRBJ2-5, with D uncertain. Germline CDR1 MNHEY, CDR2 SVGAGI. This CDR3 is built from 14 residues. The CDR3 is CASCYAYRRETQYF. DNA for the CDR3: TGTGCCAGCTGTTACGCGTATCGAAGGGAGACCCAGTACTTC.

This chain connects TRBV4-2 to TRBJ2-1, with D uncertain. Germline-derived CDR1 and CDR2 are LGHNA and YNFKEQ. Trimming took off 2 bases at V and 9 bases at J, with 8 bases between the two ends. This CDR3 has 12 amino acids. The CDR3 here is CASSQPDGEQFF. The CDR3 region has the DNA TGTGCCAGCAGCCAACCCGACGGTGAGCAGTTCTTC.